The T cell receptor beta chain under discussion was sequenced for a study of T cell responses to AZD1222 COVID-19 vaccine. Clones were read by immunoSEQ multiplex PCR, and TCRdb kept only the in-frame ones, dropping some. This table holds more than 90,000 clones, less than 95% found once. Germline values: CDR1 SNHLY, CDR2 FYNNEI. The ends were cut back, 6 bases at V and 5 bases at J, with 7 bases in the middle. This CDR3 is 11 amino acids long. This TCR came from an adult in good health. The V call is TRBV2, the J call TRBJ1-2; D remains ambiguous. Specimen: peripheral blood, collected on day 0 of AZD1222 vaccination. The CDR3 here is CASRAGYGYTF. CDR3 nucleotides: TGTGCCAGCAGGGCCGGTTATGGCTACACCTTC.